This T cell receptor (beta chain) was sequenced in a study of blood T cell repertoires in COVID-19. As for the study in general: Samples representing acute and convalescent COVID-19 were sourced from the United States, Italy and Spain. PBMCs, B-cell-depleted T cells, or T cells provided the cDNA or gDNA that made up the material.

Germline V gene data show CDR1 as SEHNR and CDR2 as FQNEAQ (reference sequence). This CDR3 spans 16 amino acids. V was pared by 5 bases and J by 5 bases, with 21 bases between. Participants were aged roughly 18 to 90 years, lived in 24 US areas, and enrolled virtually. Participant-reported clinical history was the basis for cohort assignment. The protocol was immunoSEQ multiplex PCR, while the TCRdb copy is restricted to in-frame clones and leaves out a portion. In the table there are some 380,000 clones, approximately 85% of which are singletons. The TCR comes from a woman aged 40 to 50 with acute COVID-19. Sequenced material: PBMCs or T cells enriched from blood (not recorded which). The chain joins TRBV7-9 to TRBJ1-1, with a weak D call TRBD1 (6 bases). CDR3 sequence: CASSPTGQGRLTEAFF. The CDR3 coding sequence is TGTGCCAGCAGCCCTACTGGGCAGGGGCGCCTTACTGAAGCTTTCTTT.